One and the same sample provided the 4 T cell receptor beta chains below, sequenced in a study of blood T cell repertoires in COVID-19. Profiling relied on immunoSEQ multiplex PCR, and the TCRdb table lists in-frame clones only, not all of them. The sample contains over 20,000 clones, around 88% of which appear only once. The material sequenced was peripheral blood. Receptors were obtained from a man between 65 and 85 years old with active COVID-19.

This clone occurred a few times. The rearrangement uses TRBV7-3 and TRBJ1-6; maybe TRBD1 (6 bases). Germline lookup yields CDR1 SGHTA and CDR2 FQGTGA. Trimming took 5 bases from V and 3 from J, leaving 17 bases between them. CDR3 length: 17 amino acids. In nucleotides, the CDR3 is TGTGCCAGCAGCCCCGGGCCCCGGACAGACTATAATTCACCCCTCCACTTT. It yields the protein CASSPGPRTDYNSPLHF.

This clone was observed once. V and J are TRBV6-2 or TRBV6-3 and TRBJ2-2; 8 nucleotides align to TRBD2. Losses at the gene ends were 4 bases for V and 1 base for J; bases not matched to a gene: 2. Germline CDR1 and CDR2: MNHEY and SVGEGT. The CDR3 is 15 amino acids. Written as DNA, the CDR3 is TGTGCCAGCAGTTCTAGCGGGCGGAACACCGGGGAGCTGTTTTTT. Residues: CASSSSGRNTGELFF.

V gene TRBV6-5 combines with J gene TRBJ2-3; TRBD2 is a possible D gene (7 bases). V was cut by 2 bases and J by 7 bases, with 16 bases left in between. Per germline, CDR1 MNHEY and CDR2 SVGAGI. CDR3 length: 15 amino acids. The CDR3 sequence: CASSYRGGGKNTQYF. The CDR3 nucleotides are TGTGCCAGCAGTTACCGTGGGGGGGGCAAAAATACGCAGTATTTT.

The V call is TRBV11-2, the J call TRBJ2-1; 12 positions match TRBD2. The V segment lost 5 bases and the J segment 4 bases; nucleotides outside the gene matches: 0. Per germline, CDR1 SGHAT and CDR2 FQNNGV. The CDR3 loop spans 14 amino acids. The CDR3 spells CASSTSGGYNEQFF. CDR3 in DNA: TGTGCCAGCAGCACTAGCGGGGGGTACAATGAGCAGTTCTTC.